This TCR beta chain derives from a study of blood T cell repertoires in COVID-19. Across the whole study: The analysed material was cDNA or gDNA that came from T cells, B-cell-depleted T cells, or PBMCs.

Produced via immunoSEQ multiplex PCR; TCRdb's table is partial and in-frame only. Among hundreds of thousands of clones, about 90% were seen once, and the ten largest hold approximately 3%. The germline V gene has CDR1 PRHDT and CDR2 FYEKMQ (reference sequence). The CDR3 is made up of 16 amino acids. V trimming: 5 bases; J trimming: 3 bases; junction bases outside the gene matches: 13. This clonotype was sampled from a woman in her fifties or sixties in a cohort exposed to, infected with or recovered from COVID-19 (not recorded which). Sequenced sample: PBMCs or T cells enriched from blood (not recorded which). The V call is TRBV13, the J call TRBJ2-7, with 7 bases that match TRBD1. As DNA, the CDR3 is TGTGCCAGCAGCCCGGACAGGATAAACCCCCACTACGAGCAGTACTTC. It specifies CASSPDRINPHYEQYF.